Shown below are 5 T cell receptor beta chains from a single sample sequenced in a study of graft-versus-host responses after intestinal transplantation. Generated by immunoSEQ multiplex PCR, the TCRdb table keeps only in-frame clones and is missing some. The top ten hold about 0.7% of the sample, which has roughly 110,000 clones, 80% to 90% seen once. No cognate antigen is known for these TCRs. Source: unstimulated CD4+ T cells sorted from spleen or lymph node cells, taken before transplant. The receptors originated from a human donor who was the organ donor for an intestinal transplant.

The chain is built from TRBV19 and TRBJ2-3; 8 nucleotides align to TRBD2. The V gene's germline CDR1 is LNHDA and CDR2 SQIVND (reference sequence). The CDR3 has 16 residues. Losses at the gene ends were 0 bases for V and 2 bases for J; bases not matched to a gene: 4. CDR3 in DNA: TGTGCCAGTAGTATAGATAGCGGGGTGTCCACAGATACGCAGTATTTT. This sequence encodes CASSIDSGVSTDTQYF.

This chain connects TRBV7-2 to TRBJ2-3, with D possibly being TRBD1 or TRBD2 (5 bases each). Germline assignment: CDR1 SGHTA and CDR2 FQGNSA. V was cut by 1 base and J by 1 base, with 15 bases left in between. The CDR3 loop spans 17 amino acids. DNA of the CDR3: TGTGCCAGCAGCTTAGGGGGCCCGGGGCCTCGCACAGATACGCAGTATTTT. It translates to CASSLGGPGPRTDTQYF. Full variable domain (rest looked up from reference TRBV7-2 and TRBJ2-3): GAGVSQSPSNKVTEKGKDVELRCDPISGHTALYWYRQSLGQGLEFLIYFQGNSAPDKSGLPSDRFSAERTGGSVSTLTIQRTQQEDSAVYLCASSLGGPGPRTDTQYFGPGTRLTVL.

The chain's CDR3 is CASSQRSGTSGGAGETQYF. The CDR3, as DNA: TGTGCCAGCAGCCAACGGAGTGGGACTAGCGGGGGGGCTGGGGAGACCCAGTACTTC. The chain couples TRBV4-2 to TRBJ2-5; 16 bases are a match to TRBD2. The CDR3 covers 19 residues. The germline V gene has CDR1 LGHNA and CDR2 YNFKEQ. Trimming took 2 bases from V and 5 from J; bases not matched to a gene: 11.

This clone was detected only a few times. V is TRBV6-1 and J is TRBJ1-2, with a tentative D call TRBD1 (5 bases). Germline assignment: CDR1 MNHNS and CDR2 SASEGT. V gave up 4 bases and J gave up 4 bases, with 13 bases separating them. The CDR3 covers 14 residues. CDR3 sequence reads: CASSGGSWGYGYTF. Written as DNA, the CDR3 is TGTGCCAGCAGTGGGGGGTCTTGGGGCTATGGCTACACCTTC.

This clone appeared a single time. Distinct nucleotide sequences in the sample also encode this CDR3. J is TRBJ1-3 and V is TRBV6-5; D is uncertain. V lost 0 bases and J lost 0, with 6 bases in between. The CDR3 runs to 15 residues. Per germline, CDR1 MNHEY and CDR2 SVGAGI. CDR3 coding DNA: TGTGCCAGCAGTTACTCGGCAGGCTCTGGAAACACCATATATTTT. Amino acid sequence: CASSYSAGSGNTIYF.